This TCR beta chain is from a study of post-analysis software for immune sequencing data. Looking at the study overall: The disease courses covered relapsing-remitting, secondary progressive and progressive-relapsing multiple sclerosis. Study results and caveats: The F measure placed samples prepared in the same batch into strongly shared clusters. Four to six TRBV segments (TRBV5-6, TRBV5-1 and TRBV20-1 among them) occurred more frequently in patients than in controls. Significantly decreased normalized Chao1 diversity was recorded for multiple sclerosis patients relative to controls.

With regard to this clonotype: Antigen unknown.

The TCR beta cDNA libraries contained unique molecular identifiers. T cells numbering 1 to 10 million yielded cDNA molecules that totaled about 500,000. TCRdb processed the PCR reads anew with MiXCR; each CDR3 protein has one entry. This sample has roughly 570,000 distinct CDR3 sequences, with about a third found just once. Germline loops: CDR1 DFQATT, CDR2 SNEGSKA (reference sequence). Trimming stripped 7 bases from V and 7 bases from J, with 17 bases between. This CDR3 region has 13 residues. The chain recombines TRBV20-1 with TRBJ2-1; D ambiguous. The specimen was blood. This TCR derives from a girl aged 2-17 years with multiple sclerosis. CDR3 residues: CSGDWNVRNEQFF. CDR3 nucleotides: TGCAGTGGAGACTGGAACGTTAGGAATGAGCAGTTCTTC.